Shown below are 32 T cell receptor beta chains from a single sample sequenced in a study of shared clonotypes between healthy human individuals. Sequencing used immunoSEQ multiplex PCR; TCRdb keeps in-frame clones, though not all of them. The sample consists of 450,000 to 650,000 clones, around 78% of them appearing once. Sequenced sample: PBMCs. Receptors originate from a woman aged 40 to 49 in good health. Some clones in this sample may be carry-over from other donors' samples.

This clone was recorded at least ten times. This chain joins TRBV29-1 and TRBJ2-3; D unclear. With 4 bases removed from V and 1 base from J, the gap between germline ends came to 6 bases. The germline gives CDR1 SQVTM, CDR2 ANQGSEA. The CDR3 spans 12 residues. The CDR3 DNA is TGCAGCGTTGCTCTCGGCACAGATACGCAGTATTTT. Its protein product is CSVALGTDTQYF.

This chain joins TRBV21-1 and TRBJ2-7; the table's D call, TRBD1, has no DNA check behind it. TRBV21-1 is deemed a pseudogene. The CDR3 is 17 residues long. The CDR3 sequence: CASSKVKTGTCSCEQYF. The CDR3 DNA reads TGTGCCAGCAGCAAAGTTAAAACAGGCACATGCTCCTGCGAGCAGTACTTC.

The V and J genes are TRBV29-1 and TRBJ2-3; 8 bases fit TRBD2. V gave up 2 bases and J gave up 0 bases; unmatched junction bases: 7. The CDR3 loop spans 16 amino acids. Germline CDR1 is SQVTM and CDR2 is ANQGSEA. The CDR3 spells CSVERVAGGSTDTQYF. The CDR3 nucleotides are TGCAGCGTTGAAAGGGTTGCGGGAGGAAGCACAGATACGCAGTATTTT.

This chain joins TRBV7-2 and TRBJ1-3, with 10 bases that match TRBD1. The CDR3 covers 17 residues. Germline V gene data show CDR1 as SGHTA and CDR2 as FQGNSA. V shed 0 bases and J 3 bases; nucleotides not matched to a gene: 5. In DNA, the CDR3 is TGTGCCAGCAGCTTAGCCGCGACAGGGGGCTTTGGAAACACCATATATTTT. This sequence encodes CASSLAATGGFGNTIYF.

The DNA for the CDR3 is TGTGCCAGCAGTGAAGCGAACCCTACCCCGATCTCTAGGAACTATGGCTACACCTTC. As protein: CASSEANPTPISRNYGYTF. The chain is built from TRBV2 and TRBJ1-2; D remains ambiguous. The CDR3 runs to 19 residues. The germline V gene encodes CDR1 SNHLY and CDR2 FYNNEI. The germline V and J ends were trimmed by 0 bases and 2 bases, with 22 bases remaining between them.

The V and J genes are TRBV19 and TRBJ1-4, with D possibly matching TRBD1 (5 bases). CDR3 length: 14 amino acids. Germline CDR1 LNHDA, CDR2 SQIVND (reference sequence). V was cut by 9 bases and J by 4 bases, with 15 bases left in between. CDR3 sequence reads: CASHRDRNNEKLFF. The CDR3 coding sequence is TGTGCCAGCCATCGGGACCGCAATAATGAAAAACTGTTTTTT.

Notes on this clone: The junction does not match germline at one end; this may be a read error. The V call is TRBV7-7, the J call TRBJ2-7; possible D gene TRBD1, 7 bases. Germline assignment: CDR1 SSHAT and CDR2 FNYEAQ (reference sequence). CDR3 length: 15 residues. The CDR3 region is CASSPLQGGSDEQYF. The CDR3 DNA sequence: TGTGCTAGCAGCCCCCTTCAGGGGGGAAGTGACGAGCAGTACTTC.

The chain couples TRBV4-3 to TRBJ2-7; TRBD2 matches 10 bases. J lost 7 bases, V lost 0 bases, and 6 bases had no gene match. Germline values: CDR1 LGHNA, CDR2 YSLEER. There are 15 residues in the CDR3. CDR3 in DNA: TGCGCCAGCAGCCAAGACCTAGCGGGAGCGAGGGAGCAGTACTTC. It is translated as CASSQDLAGAREQYF.

The sample holds a few counts of this clone. The CDR3 here is CASSDSAGTSQETQYF. The CDR3 DNA reads TGTGCCAGCAGTGACTCGGCCGGGACATCTCAAGAGACCCAGTACTTC. The chain joins TRBV6-4 to TRBJ2-5, with D possibly being TRBD1 (6 bases). The CDR3 is 16 residues long. In germline, CDR1 is MRHNA, CDR2 SNTAGT. The germline V and J ends were trimmed by 0 bases and 2 bases, with 13 bases remaining between them.

In regard to this clone: A far larger clone differs by one base, so this is likely a read error. Different DNA sequences within this sample yield the same CDR3. V gene TRBV28 combines with J gene TRBJ2-3; D remains ambiguous. Trimming pared 6 bases from V and 0 bases from J, leaving 4 bases between. This CDR3 is built from 12 residues. CDR1 and CDR2 (germline): MDHEN, SYDVKM. Here the CDR3 DNA reads TGTGCCAGCAGGTCTAGCACAGATACGCAGTATTTT. As protein: CASRSSTDTQYF.

This chain links TRBV4-1 with TRBJ1-2; D possibly corresponds to TRBD1 (6 bases). Germline V gene lookup returns CDR1 MGHRA and CDR2 YSYEKL. Trimming cost V 3 bases and J 3 bases, with 17 bases left between them. This CDR3 comprises 16 residues. The CDR3 protein is CASSQVQGGGHYGYTF. CDR3 nucleotide sequence: TGCGCCAGCAGCCAGGTACAGGGCGGGGGGCACTATGGCTACACCTTC.

V usage is TRBV4-2 and J usage is TRBJ2-3; TRBD1 matches at 7 bases. V lost 2 bases to trimming and J lost 0 bases; unmatched junction nucleotides: 8. There are 17 residues in the CDR3. Looked up from germline, CDR1 is LGHNA and CDR2 is YNFKEQ. Here the CDR3 reads CASSQTTQGVSTDTQYF. CDR3 in DNA: TGTGCCAGCAGCCAAACCACCCAGGGGGTAAGCACAGATACGCAGTATTTT.

The chain combines TRBV30 with TRBJ1-5; D is ambiguous. Trimming left V 1 base short and J 1 base short, with 14 bases between. This CDR3 is 16 amino acids long. The V gene's germline CDR1 is GTSNPN and CDR2 SVGIG (reference sequence). CDR3 amino acids: CAWSELTAVSNQPQHF. The CDR3 region has the DNA TGTGCCTGGAGTGAGCTCACGGCGGTGAGCAATCAGCCCCAGCATTTT.

V is TRBV7-8 and J is TRBJ2-1; 12 nucleotides match TRBD2. J gave up 6 bases and V 1 base, and 1 base lay outside the gene matches. The germline gives CDR1 SGHVS, CDR2 FQNEAQ. The CDR3 spans 15 residues. The CDR3 DNA sequence: TGTGCCAGCAGCTTAGGGACTAGCGGGATCAATGAGCAGTTCTTC. As protein: CASSLGTSGINEQFF.

This sequence joins TRBV10-1 and TRBJ1-1, with 11 bases identical to TRBD1. Germline V gives CDR1 WNHNN, CDR2 SYGVQD (reference sequence). The CDR3 is 14 amino acids. The ends lost 5 bases at V and 5 bases at J; junction bases unmatched: 4. The CDR3 region is CASSRDRGWTEAFF. The CDR3 DNA sequence: TGCGCCAGCAGTCGGGACAGGGGGTGGACTGAAGCTTTCTTT.

V gene TRBV28 combines with J gene TRBJ2-4; D may be TRBD2 (5 bases). Between the trimmed V and J ends, which lost 8 bases and 8 bases, there was a span of 16 bases. The CDR3 totals 13 residues. Germline V gives CDR1 MDHEN, CDR2 SYDVKM. The CDR3 DNA is TGTGCCAGCTTGAGGGAGCCAAACGACATTCAGTACTTC. Its protein is CASLREPNDIQYF.

The chain uses TRBV7-2 and TRBJ1-1; D call uncertain. Germline CDR1 and CDR2: SGHTA and FQGNSA. This CDR3 is built from 14 residues. Trimming cost V 5 bases and J 2 bases, with 12 bases left between them. CDR3 in amino acids: CASSPLQFNTEAFF. For the CDR3, the DNA is TGTGCCAGCAGCCCGTTGCAGTTTAACACTGAAGCTTTCTTT. Supplemented by reference TRBV7-2 and TRBJ1-1, the full variable domain reads GAGVSQSPSNKVTEKGKDVELRCDPISGHTALYWYRQSLGQGLEFLIYFQGNSAPDKSGLPSDRFSAERTGGSVSTLTIQRTQQEDSAVYLCASSPLQFNTEAFFGQGTRLTVV.

In regard to this clone: Other DNA sequences within the sample encode an identical CDR3. This rearrangement joins TRBV6-4 to TRBJ2-2; weak D call: TRBD2 (7 bases). This CDR3 has 13 amino acids. Looked up from germline, CDR1 is MRHNA and CDR2 is SNTAGT. V gave up 6 bases and J gave up 4 bases, with 9 bases separating them. CDR3 sequence: CASSRGATGELFF. CDR3 sequence (DNA): TGTGCCAGCAGCCGGGGGGCCACCGGGGAGCTGTTTTTT.

The chain is built from TRBV29-1 and TRBJ2-3; 10 bases map to TRBD1. From germline, CDR1 is SQVTM and CDR2 ANQGSEA. The length of the CDR3 is 15 residues. V gave up 7 bases and J gave up 2 bases; unmatched junction bases: 9. In DNA form, the CDR3 reads TGCAGCGCCCGACAGGGGGCCGGTAACACAGATACGCAGTATTTT. It is translated as CSARQGAGNTDTQYF.

This chain joins TRBV14 and TRBJ2-3; TRBD2 matches 8 bases. Germline CDR1 and CDR2: SGHDN and FVKESK. With 4 bases clipped from V and 2 bases from J, the junction kept 5 bases outside the gene matches. The CDR3 sequence is 15 residues long. Here the CDR3 DNA reads TGTGCCAGCAGCCTTACTAGCGGCATCACAGATACGCAGTATTTT. This codes for CASSLTSGITDTQYF.

This clone was counted many times. This chain connects TRBV9 to TRBJ1-1; no firm D call. CDR1 is SGDLS and CDR2 is YYNGEE in the germline V gene. The V end lost 4 bases, the J end lost 4 bases, and 11 bases lay between the germline ends. This CDR3 is 13 amino acids long. CDR3 sequence reads: CASSPTFFTEAFF. The CDR3 DNA is TGTGCCAGCAGCCCGACTTTCTTCACTGAAGCTTTCTTT.

The rearrangement links TRBV27 to TRBJ2-2, with TRBD2 matching 9 bases. J gave up 4 bases and V 5 bases, and 5 bases lay outside the gene matches. CDR3 length equals 15 residues. Germline values: CDR1 MNHEY, CDR2 SMNVEV (reference sequence). CDR3 loop: CASSTLAGSTGELFF. The CDR3 nucleotides read TGTGCCAGCAGTACTCTAGCGGGGTCCACCGGGGAGCTGTTTTTT.

In this sample, this clone turned up once. The chain has TRBV10-3 and TRBJ2-2; 10 bases are a match to TRBD1. Germline V gene data show CDR1 as ENHRY and CDR2 as SYGVKD. CDR3 length: 17 amino acids. Unmatched junction bases numbered 11, after V lost 6 bases and J lost 4 bases. The CDR3 sequence: CAIRSRDRGRGTGELFF. As DNA, the CDR3 is TGTGCCATCAGGTCCCGGGACAGGGGCCGAGGCACCGGGGAGCTGTTTTTT.

V gene TRBV29-1 combines with J gene TRBJ2-7; TRBD2 agrees at 10 bases. Per germline, CDR1 SQVTM and CDR2 ANQGSEA. This CDR3 has 13 amino acids. V lost 3 bases and J lost 5; bases outside the gene matches: 4. The CDR3 loop is CSVEASGRDEQYF. For the CDR3, the DNA is TGCAGCGTTGAGGCTAGCGGGAGAGACGAGCAGTACTTC.

V is TRBV30 and J is TRBJ1-2; D uncertain. Germline lookup yields CDR1 GTSNPN and CDR2 SVGIG (reference sequence). Trimming took off 2 bases at V and 2 bases at J, with 6 bases between the two ends. CDR3 length: 12 residues. As DNA, the CDR3 is TGTGCCTGGAGTTTTTCAAACTATGGCTACACCTTC. Translated: CAWSFSNYGYTF.

The chain carries TRBV6-1 and TRBJ2-1, with 7 bases aligning to TRBD2. J lost 7 bases, V lost 1 base, and 10 bases had no gene match. Germline V gives CDR1 MNHNS, CDR2 SASEGT. The CDR3 is 16 residues long. The CDR3 nucleotides read TGTGCCAGCAGTGAAGTTGCGCTAGCGGTGGGGAATGAGCAGTTCTTC. It encodes CASSEVALAVGNEQFF.

The rearrangement links TRBV5-1 to TRBJ2-1; a possible D gene is TRBD2 (6 bases). The CDR3 contains 13 residues. The germline gives CDR1 SGHRS, CDR2 YFSETQ. V gave up 0 bases and J gave up 15 bases, with 16 bases separating them. The CDR3 DNA follows: TGCGCCAGCAGCTTGGCCGCTACGGGAGTGTCGTTCTTC. Its translation: CASSLAATGVSFF.

This clone was seen at least ten times. The rearrangement uses TRBV11-2 and TRBJ2-6, with a weak D call TRBD1 (6 bases). The CDR3 runs to 19 residues. Looked up from germline, CDR1 is SGHAT and CDR2 is FQNNGV. V was clipped by 4 bases and J by 1 base, with 20 bases between them. Here the CDR3 reads CASSSPWGPMGSGANVLTF. Written as DNA, the CDR3 is TGTGCCAGCAGCTCACCGTGGGGGCCAATGGGTTCTGGGGCCAACGTCCTGACTTTC.

This sequence joins TRBV18 and TRBJ2-1; weak D call: TRBD1 (5 bases). Trimming removed 4 bases at V and 0 bases at J, with 10 bases between. CDR1 is KGHSH and CDR2 is LQKENI in the germline V gene. The CDR3 is 15 amino acids. DNA for the CDR3: TGTGCCAGCTCACTAGGGGTAACCTCCTACAATGAGCAGTTCTTC. This gives the protein CASSLGVTSYNEQFF.

This clone turned up a few times. V usage is TRBV9 and J usage is TRBJ2-1; TRBD2 matches 7 bases. Trimming at V came to 0 bases and at J to 9 bases, leaving 9 bases not matched to a gene. Germline CDR1 and CDR2: SGDLS and YYNGEE. There are 15 residues in the CDR3. This CDR3 reads CASSVATGGMGEQFF. The CDR3, as DNA: TGTGCCAGCAGCGTAGCCACGGGAGGAATGGGTGAGCAGTTCTTC.

The rearrangement links TRBV10-3 to TRBJ1-5; 9 nucleotides agree with TRBD1. After removal of 2 bases from V and 10 bases from J, the junction contained 0 bases not matched to a gene. The CDR3 spans 12 residues. The V gene's germline CDR1 is ENHRY and CDR2 SYGVKD. As DNA, the CDR3 is TGTGCCATCAGTGAGACAGGGGGCCCCCAGCATTTT. Translation gives CAISETGGPQHF.

Concerning this clone itself: A far more abundant clone sits one base away, making this likely a read error. The rearrangement uses TRBV28 and TRBJ1-1, with no clear D. The CDR3 length is 14 residues. CDR1 and CDR2 (germline): MDHEN, SYDVKM. CDR3 in amino acids: CASSFGDRDTEASF. DNA of the CDR3: TGTGCCAGCAGTTTCGGGGATCGCGACACTGAAGCTTCCTTT.